Described below is a single T cell receptor (beta chain) sequence and its context. Each CDR3 protein is one row after TCRdb ran MiXCR on the RT-PCR reads. The table records 750,000 to 850,000 distinct CDR3 sequences, roughly 18% of them present only once. This sample stems from a study of response to subunit inactivated influenza vaccine. The CDR3 is made up of 15 amino acids. CDR1 LGHNA and CDR2 YNFKEQ come from the germline V gene. V was cut by 0 bases and J by 0 bases, with 7 bases left in between. This clonotype was sampled from a man between 50 and 59 years old who received an inactivated influenza vaccine. This rearrangement joins TRBV4-2 to TRBJ2-3; no firm D call. Sequenced here: PBMCs from blood, sampled 4 to 6 days after vaccination. CDR3 amino acids: CASSQDETSTDTQYF. DNA for the CDR3: TGTGCCAGCAGCCAAGATGAGACTAGCACAGATACGCAGTATTTT.